This TCR beta chain stems from a study of CD8 T cells in Susac syndrome. When the RNA was reverse transcribed, random hexamers were used with an input of roughly 0.45 to 1 ug. Amplification of TCR beta CDR3 spanned 54 Vbeta and 13 Jbeta via immunoSEQ multiplex PCR. A single record per CDR3 protein comes from TCRdb applying MiXCR to the immunoSEQ multiplex PCR reads. The repertoire holds over 120,000 distinct CDR3 sequences, with 94% as singletons. The CDR3 runs to 16 residues. The V segment lost 4 bases and the J segment 5 bases; nucleotides outside the gene matches: 13. Germline CDR1 reads SQVTM; CDR2 reads ANQGSEA.

This receptor was obtained from a human donor in good health. Sample: CD4+ T cells from PBMCs. This chain joins TRBV29-1 and TRBJ2-1; TRBD2 aligns across 8 bases. The CDR3 region has the DNA TGCAGCGTTGGGGAGATAGCGGGATTACCCCACAATGAGCAGTTCTTC. This codes for CSVGEIAGLPHNEQFF.